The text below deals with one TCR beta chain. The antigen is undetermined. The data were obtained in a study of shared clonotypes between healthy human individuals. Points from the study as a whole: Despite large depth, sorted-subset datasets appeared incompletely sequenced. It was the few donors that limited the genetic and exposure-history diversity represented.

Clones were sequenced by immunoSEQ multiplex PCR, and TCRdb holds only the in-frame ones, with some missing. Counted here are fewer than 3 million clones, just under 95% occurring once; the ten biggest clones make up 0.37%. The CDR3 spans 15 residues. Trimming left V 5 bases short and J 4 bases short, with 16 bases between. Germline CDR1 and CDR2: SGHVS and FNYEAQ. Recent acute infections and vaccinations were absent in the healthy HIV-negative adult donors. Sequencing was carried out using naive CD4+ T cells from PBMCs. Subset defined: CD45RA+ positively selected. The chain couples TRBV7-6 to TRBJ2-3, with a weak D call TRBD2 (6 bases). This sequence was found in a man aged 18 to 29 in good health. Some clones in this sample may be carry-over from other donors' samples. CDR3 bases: TGTGCCAGCAGCCCCCGGACTAAACAGGCAGATACGCAGTATTTT. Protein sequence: CASSPRTKQADTQYF. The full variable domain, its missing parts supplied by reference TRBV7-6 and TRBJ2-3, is GAGVSQSPRYKVTKRGQDVALRCDPISGHVSLYWYRQALGQGPEFLTYFNYEAQQDKSGLPNDRFSAERPEGSISTLTIQRTEQRDSAMYRCASSPRTKQADTQYFGPGTRLTVL.